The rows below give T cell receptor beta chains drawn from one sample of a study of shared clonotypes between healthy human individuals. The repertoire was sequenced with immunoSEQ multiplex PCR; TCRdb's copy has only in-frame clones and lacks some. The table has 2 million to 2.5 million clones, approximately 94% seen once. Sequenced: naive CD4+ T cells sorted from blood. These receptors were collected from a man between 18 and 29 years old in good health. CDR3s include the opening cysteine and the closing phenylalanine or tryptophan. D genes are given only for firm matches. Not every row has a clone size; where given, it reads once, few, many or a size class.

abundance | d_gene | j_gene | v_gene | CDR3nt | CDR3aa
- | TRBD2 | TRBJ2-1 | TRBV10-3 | TGTGCCATCAGTGAGGGTGGGACTAGCGGGGACAATGAGCAGTTCTTC | CAISEGGTSGDNEQFF
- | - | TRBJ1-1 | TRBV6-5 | TGTGCCAGCGGTTTTTTAAACACTGAAGCTTTCTTT | CASGFLNTEAFF
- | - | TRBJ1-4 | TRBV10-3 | TGTGCCATCAGTGGCGGAGGGACTAATGAAAAACTGTTTTTT | CAISGGGTNEKLFF
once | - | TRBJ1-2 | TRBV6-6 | TGTGCCAGCAATCGATATAACTATGGCTACACCTTC | CASNRYNYGYTF
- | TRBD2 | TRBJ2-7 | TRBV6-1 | TGTGCCAGCAGTGTTCTTAAAGGACTAGCGGGAGGGGTCGGCTACGAGCAGTACTTC | CASSVLKGLAGGVGYEQYF
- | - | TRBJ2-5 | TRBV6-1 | TGTGCCAGCAGTCGAGGGGGAGGGGGAGGAGAGACCCAGTACTTC | CASSRGGGGGETQYF
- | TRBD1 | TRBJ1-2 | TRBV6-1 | TGTGCCAGCAGTACTAGGGGACAGCCCAATGTTGGCTACACCTTC | CASSTRGQPNVGYTF
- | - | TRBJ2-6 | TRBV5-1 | TGCGCCAGCAGCTTGGGAGCGTTTTCTGGGGCCAACGTCCTGACTTTC | CASSLGAFSGANVLTF
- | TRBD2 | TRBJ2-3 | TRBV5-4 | TGTGCCAGCAGCTTGTGGACTAGCGCCACAGATACGCAGTATTTT | CASSLWTSATDTQYF
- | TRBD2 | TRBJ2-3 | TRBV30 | TGTGCCTGGAGTGTGGGTCTAGCGGGGGGGTTCACAGATACGCAGTATTTT | CAWSVGLAGGFTDTQYF
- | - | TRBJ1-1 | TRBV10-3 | TGTGCCATCAGGAAGGGACCGAACACTGAAGCTTTCTTT | CAIRKGPNTEAFF
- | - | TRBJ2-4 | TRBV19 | TGTGCCAGTAGTCAAACGACGGGAAACATTCAGTACTTC | CASSQTTGNIQYF
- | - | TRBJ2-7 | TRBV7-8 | TGTGCCAGCAGCCTAGCAGGTGGGGGTTCGCGCGAGCAGTACTTC | CASSLAGGGSREQYF
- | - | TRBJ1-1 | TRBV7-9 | TGTGCCAGCAGCTTAGTAACCTCAAACACTGAAGCTTTCTTT | CASSLVTSNTEAFF
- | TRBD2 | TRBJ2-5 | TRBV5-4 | TGTGCCAGCAGCTTGCAGCGGGAGAAAGAGACCCAGTACTTC | CASSLQREKETQYF
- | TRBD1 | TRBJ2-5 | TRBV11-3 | TGTGCCAGCAGCAACCGACAGGGGGGCCAAGAGACCCAGTACTTC | CASSNRQGGQETQYF
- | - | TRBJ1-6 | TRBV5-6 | TGTGCCAGCAGCTTGGAGGGAAGTTCACCCCTCCACTTT | CASSLEGSSPLHF
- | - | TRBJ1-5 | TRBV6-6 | TGTGCCAGCAGTTACAGTGTTAGCAATCAGCCCCAGCATTTT | CASSYSVSNQPQHF
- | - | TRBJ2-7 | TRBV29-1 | TGCAGCGTTGAGGGCGGGACCCCCGGACTTTCCTACGAGCAGTACTTC | CSVEGGTPGLSYEQYF
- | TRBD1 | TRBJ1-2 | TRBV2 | TGTGCCAGTCAGCCGGGACAGACCTATGGCTACACCTTC | CASQPGQTYGYTF
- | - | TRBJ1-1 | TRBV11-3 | TGTGCCAGCAGCTTACAGGGAGTGAACACTGAAGCTTTCTTT | CASSLQGVNTEAFF
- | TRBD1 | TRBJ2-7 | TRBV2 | TGTGCCAGCGGTATAGCCGGACAGGATGGAGAGCAGTACTTC | CASGIAGQDGEQYF
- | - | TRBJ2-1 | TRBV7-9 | TGTGCCAGCAGCTTAGTGACCTACAGTTCCGGACCCTACAATGAGCAGTTCTTC | CASSLVTYSSGPYNEQFF
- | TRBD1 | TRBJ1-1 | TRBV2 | TGTGCCAGCCTGACAGGGTCTCTCACTGAAGCTTTCTTT | CASLTGSLTEAFF
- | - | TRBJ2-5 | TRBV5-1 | TGCGCCAGCAGCTTCCGTACGGTAGGGGAGACCCAGTACTTC | CASSFRTVGETQYF
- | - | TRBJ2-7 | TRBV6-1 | TGTGCCAGCAGTGAAGCCAGGGCCTACGAGCAGTACTTC | CASSEARAYEQYF
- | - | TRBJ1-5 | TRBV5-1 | TGCGCCAGCAGCTTGGGGTCTAGGGGTTGGGAGCCCCAGCATTTT | CASSLGSRGWEPQHF
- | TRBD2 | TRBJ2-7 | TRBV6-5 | TGTGCCAGCAGTTACTTGAGCGGGGGAAACTACGAGCAGTACTTC | CASSYLSGGNYEQYF
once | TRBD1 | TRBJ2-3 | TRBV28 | TGTGCCAGCAGCGGACAGGGGAGTTTAGATACGCAGTATTTT | CASSGQGSLDTQYF
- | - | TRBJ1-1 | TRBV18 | TGTGCCAGCTCACCCACCCAGGGGATGAACACTGAAGCTTTCTTT | CASSPTQGMNTEAFF
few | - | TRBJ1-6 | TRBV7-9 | TGTGCCAGCAGCTTAGAAGTCTTCGGCCTCCACTTT | CASSLEVFGLHF
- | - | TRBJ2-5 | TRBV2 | TGTGCCAGCAGTGCCGTGGGGGCCCAAGAGACCCAGTACTTC | CASSAVGAQETQYF
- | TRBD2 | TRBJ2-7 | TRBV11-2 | TGTGCCAGCAGCTTAGCTAGCGGGGTCTCCTACGAGCAGTACTTC | CASSLASGVSYEQYF
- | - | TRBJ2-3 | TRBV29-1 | TGCAGCGTGCCCCCGAGAGGCCCGGGCACAGATACGCAGTATTTT | CSVPPRGPGTDTQYF
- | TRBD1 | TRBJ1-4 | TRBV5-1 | TGCGCCAGCACCGGACAGGGGGCAACTAATGAAAAACTGTTTTTT | CASTGQGATNEKLFF
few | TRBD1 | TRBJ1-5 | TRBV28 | TGTGCCAGCAGTCCCGGACAGGGCGTTCAGCCCCAGCATTTT | CASSPGQGVQPQHF
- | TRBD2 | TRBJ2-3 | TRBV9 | TGTGCCAGCAGCATCTCCGGGACTAGCGGGGTGGGAGATACGCAGTATTTT | CASSISGTSGVGDTQYF
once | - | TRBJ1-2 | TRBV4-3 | TGCGCCAGCAGCCAAGACGCCATGGACTATGGCTACACCTTC | CASSQDAMDYGYTF
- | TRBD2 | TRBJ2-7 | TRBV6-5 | TGTGCCGACTGGGGGGGTTTGAGGGAGCAGTACTTC | CADWGGLREQYF
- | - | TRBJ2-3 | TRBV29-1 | TGCAGCGTTGAAGGGACAGTCACAGATACGCAGTATTTT | CSVEGTVTDTQYF
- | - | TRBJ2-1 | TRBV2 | TGTGCCAGCAGACTCGAAGTGCGGGAGCAGTTCTTC | CASRLEVREQFF
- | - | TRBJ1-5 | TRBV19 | TGTGCCAGCCGCAACAGAAATCAGCCCCAGCATTTT | CASRNRNQPQHF
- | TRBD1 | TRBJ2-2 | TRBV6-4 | TGTGCCAGCAGTGCCGGGACAGGACACACCGGGGAGCTGTTTTTT | CASSAGTGHTGELFF
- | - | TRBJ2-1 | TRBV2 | TGTGCCAGCAGTGACGAGGGGGGGGCCTCCAATGAGCAGTTCTTC | CASSDEGGASNEQFF
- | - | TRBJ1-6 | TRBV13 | TGTGCCAGCAGCTTTTTACCCTGGACAAGCAATTCACCCCTCCACTTT | CASSFLPWTSNSPLHF
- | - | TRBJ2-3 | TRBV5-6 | TGTGCCAGCAGCTTTATGACAGGCGGAGGCACAGATACGCAGTATTTT | CASSFMTGGGTDTQYF
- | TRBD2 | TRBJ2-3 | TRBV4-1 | TGCGCCAGCAGCCAAGAAAGTGATAGCGGGAGTAGCACAGATACGCAGTATTTT | CASSQESDSGSSTDTQYF
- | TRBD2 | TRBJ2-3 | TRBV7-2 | TGTGCCAGCAGCCTAGCGGGAGGGCCTCAAGATACGCAGTATTTT | CASSLAGGPQDTQYF
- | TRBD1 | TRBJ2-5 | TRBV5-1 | TGCGCCAGCAGCTGGGGACCGGGACAGGGCCTGTACCAAGAGACCCAGTACTTC | CASSWGPGQGLYQETQYF